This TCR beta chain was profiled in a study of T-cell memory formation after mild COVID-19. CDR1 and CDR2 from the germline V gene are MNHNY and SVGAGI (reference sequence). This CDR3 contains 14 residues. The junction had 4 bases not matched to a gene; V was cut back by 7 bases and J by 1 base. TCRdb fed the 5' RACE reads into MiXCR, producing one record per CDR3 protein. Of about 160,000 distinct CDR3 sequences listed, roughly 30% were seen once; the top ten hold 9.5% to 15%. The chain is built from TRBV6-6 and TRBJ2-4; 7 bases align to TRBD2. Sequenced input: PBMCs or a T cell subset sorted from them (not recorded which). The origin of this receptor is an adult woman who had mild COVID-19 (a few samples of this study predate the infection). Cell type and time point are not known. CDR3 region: CASTAGGAKNIQYF. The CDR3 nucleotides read TGTGCCAGCACCGCCGGGGGGGCCAAAAACATTCAGTACTTC.